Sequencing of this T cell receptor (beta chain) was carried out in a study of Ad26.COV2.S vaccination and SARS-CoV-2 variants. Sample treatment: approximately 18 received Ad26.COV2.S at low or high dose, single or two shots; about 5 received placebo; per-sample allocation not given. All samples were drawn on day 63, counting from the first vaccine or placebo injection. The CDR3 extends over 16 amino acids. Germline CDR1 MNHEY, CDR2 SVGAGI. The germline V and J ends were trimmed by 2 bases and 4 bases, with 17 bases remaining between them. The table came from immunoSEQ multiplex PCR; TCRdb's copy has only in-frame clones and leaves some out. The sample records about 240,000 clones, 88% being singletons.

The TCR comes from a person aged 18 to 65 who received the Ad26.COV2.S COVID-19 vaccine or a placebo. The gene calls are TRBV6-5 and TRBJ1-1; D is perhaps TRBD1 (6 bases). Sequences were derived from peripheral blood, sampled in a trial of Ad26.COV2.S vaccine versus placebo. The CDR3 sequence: CASSYRTGLGVTEAFF. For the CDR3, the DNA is TGTGCCAGCAGTTACCGAACAGGGCTGGGGGTCACTGAAGCTTTCTTT.